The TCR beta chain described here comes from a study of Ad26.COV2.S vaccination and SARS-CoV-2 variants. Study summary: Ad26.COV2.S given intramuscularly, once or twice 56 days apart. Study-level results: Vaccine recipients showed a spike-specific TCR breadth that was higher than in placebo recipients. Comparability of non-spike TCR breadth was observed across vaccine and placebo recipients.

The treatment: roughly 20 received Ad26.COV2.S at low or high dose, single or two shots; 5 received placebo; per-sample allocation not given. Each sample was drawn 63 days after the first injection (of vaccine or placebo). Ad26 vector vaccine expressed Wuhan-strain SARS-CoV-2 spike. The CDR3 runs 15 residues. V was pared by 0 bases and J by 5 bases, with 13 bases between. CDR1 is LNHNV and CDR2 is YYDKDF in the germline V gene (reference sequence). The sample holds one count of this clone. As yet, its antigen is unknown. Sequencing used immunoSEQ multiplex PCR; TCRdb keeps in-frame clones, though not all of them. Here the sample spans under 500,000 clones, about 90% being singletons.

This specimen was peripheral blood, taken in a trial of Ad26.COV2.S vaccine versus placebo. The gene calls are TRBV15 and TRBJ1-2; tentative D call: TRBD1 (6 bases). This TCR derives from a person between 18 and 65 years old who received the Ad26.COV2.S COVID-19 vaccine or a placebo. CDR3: CATSREAGGLYGYTF. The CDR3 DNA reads TGTGCCACCAGCAGAGAGGCCGGGGGGCTTTATGGCTACACCTTC.